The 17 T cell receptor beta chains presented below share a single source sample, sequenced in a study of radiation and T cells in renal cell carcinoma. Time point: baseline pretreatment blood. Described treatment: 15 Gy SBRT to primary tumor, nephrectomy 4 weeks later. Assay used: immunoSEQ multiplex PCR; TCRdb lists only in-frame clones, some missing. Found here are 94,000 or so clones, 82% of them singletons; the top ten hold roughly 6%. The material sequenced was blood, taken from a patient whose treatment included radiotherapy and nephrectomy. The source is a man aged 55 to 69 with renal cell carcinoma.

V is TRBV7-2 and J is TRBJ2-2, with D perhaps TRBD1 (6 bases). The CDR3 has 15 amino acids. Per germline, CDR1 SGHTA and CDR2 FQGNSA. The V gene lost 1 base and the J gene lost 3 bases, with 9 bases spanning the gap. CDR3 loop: CASSLGAGDTGELFF. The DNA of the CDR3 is TGTGCCAGCAGCTTAGGCGCAGGGGACACCGGGGAGCTGTTTTTT. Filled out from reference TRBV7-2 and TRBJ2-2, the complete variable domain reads GAGVSQSPSNKVTEKGKDVELRCDPISGHTALYWYRQSLGQGLEFLIYFQGNSAPDKSGLPSDRFSAERTGGSVSTLTIQRTQQEDSAVYLCASSLGAGDTGELFFGEGSRLTVL.

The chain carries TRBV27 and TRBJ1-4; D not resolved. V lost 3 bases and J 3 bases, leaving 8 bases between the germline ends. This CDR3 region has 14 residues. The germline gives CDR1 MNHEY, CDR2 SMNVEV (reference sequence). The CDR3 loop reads CASSFRASNEKLFF. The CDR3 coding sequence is TGTGCCAGCAGTTTTCGGGCCTCTAATGAAAAACTGTTTTTT.

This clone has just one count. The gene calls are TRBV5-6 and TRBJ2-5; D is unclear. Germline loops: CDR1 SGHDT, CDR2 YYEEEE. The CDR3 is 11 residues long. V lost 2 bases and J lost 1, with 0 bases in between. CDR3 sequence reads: CASSFQETQYF. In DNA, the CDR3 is TGTGCCAGCAGCTTCCAAGAGACCCAGTACTTC. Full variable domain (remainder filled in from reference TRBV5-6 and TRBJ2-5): DAGVTQSPTHLIKTRGQQVTLRCSPKSGHDTVSWYQQALGQGPQFIFQYYEEEERQRGNFPDRFSGHQFPNYSSELNVNALLLGDSALYLCASSFQETQYFGPGTRLLVL.

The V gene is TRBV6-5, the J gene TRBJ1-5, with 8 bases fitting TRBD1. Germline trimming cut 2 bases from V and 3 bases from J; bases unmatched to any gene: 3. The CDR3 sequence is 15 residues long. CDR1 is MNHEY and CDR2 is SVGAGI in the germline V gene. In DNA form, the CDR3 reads TGTGCCAGCAGTTACGGGACAGGTAACAATCAGCCCCAGCATTTT. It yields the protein CASSYGTGNNQPQHF.

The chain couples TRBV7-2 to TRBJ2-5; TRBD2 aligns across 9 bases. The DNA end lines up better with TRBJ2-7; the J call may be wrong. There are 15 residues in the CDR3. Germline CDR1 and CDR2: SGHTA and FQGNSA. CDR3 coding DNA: TGTGCCAGCAGTTTTGATTCAGCGGGAGGCTACGAGCAGTACTTC. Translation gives CASSFDSAGGYEQYF.

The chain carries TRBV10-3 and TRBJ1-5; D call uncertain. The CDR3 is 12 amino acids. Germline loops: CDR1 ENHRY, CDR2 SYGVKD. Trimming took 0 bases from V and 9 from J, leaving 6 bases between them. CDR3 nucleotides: TGTGCCATCAGTGAGTCGGGTTCGCCCCAGCATTTT. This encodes CAISESGSPQHF.

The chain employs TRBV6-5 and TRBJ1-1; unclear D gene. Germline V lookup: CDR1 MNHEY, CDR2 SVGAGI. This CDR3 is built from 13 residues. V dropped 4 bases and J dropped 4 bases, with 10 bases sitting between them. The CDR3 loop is CASSWEGFTEAFF. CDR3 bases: TGTGCCAGCAGTTGGGAGGGTTTCACTGAAGCTTTCTTT.

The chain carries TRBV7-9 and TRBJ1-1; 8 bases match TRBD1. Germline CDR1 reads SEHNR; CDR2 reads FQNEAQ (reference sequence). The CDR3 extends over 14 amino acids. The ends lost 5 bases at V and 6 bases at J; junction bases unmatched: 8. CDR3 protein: CASSPGGWSAEAFF. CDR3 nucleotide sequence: TGTGCCAGCAGCCCAGGGGGCTGGAGCGCTGAAGCTTTCTTT.

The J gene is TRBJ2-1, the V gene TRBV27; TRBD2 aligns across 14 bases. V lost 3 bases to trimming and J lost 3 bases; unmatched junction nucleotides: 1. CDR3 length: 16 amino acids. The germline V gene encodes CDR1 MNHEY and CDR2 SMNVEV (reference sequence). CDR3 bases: TGTGCCAGCAGTTTGACTAGCGGGAGGGTCTACAATGAGCAGTTCTTC. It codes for CASSLTSGRVYNEQFF.

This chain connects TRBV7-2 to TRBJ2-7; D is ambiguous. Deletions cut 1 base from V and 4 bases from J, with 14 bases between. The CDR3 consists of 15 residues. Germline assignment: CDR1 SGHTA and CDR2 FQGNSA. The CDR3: CASSLDPRPLYEQYF. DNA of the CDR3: TGTGCCAGCAGCTTAGATCCGCGTCCTTTGTACGAGCAGTACTTC.

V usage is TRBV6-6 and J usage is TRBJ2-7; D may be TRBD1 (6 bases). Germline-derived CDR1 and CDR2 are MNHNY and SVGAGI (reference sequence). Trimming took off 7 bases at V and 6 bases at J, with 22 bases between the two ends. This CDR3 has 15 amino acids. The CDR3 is CASTPGWGQGGEQYF. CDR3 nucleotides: TGTGCCAGCACCCCCGGGTGGGGGCAGGGTGGCGAGCAGTACTTC.

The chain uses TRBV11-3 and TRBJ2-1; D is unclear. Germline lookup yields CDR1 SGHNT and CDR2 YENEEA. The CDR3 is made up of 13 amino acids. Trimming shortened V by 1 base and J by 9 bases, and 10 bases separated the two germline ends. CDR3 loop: CASSLGWLREQFF. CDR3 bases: TGTGCCAGCAGCTTAGGGTGGCTACGTGAGCAGTTCTTC.

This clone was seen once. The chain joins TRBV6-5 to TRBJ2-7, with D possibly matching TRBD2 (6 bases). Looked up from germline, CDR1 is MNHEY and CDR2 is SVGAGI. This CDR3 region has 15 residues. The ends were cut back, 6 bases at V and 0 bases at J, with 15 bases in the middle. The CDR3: CASSLGLASSYEQYF. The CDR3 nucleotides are TGTGCCAGCAGCTTGGGACTGGCTAGCTCCTACGAGCAGTACTTC.

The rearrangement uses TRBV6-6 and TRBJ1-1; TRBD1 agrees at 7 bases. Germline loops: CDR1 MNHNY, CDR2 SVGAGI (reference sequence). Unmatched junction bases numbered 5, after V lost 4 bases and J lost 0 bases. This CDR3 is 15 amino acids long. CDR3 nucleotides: TGTGCCAGCAGTTTTAGCGGGACAGTGAACACTGAAGCTTTCTTT. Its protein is CASSFSGTVNTEAFF.

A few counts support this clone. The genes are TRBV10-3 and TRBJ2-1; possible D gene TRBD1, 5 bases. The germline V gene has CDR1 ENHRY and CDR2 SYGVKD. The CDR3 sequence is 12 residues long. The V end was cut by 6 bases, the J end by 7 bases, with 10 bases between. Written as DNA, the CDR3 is TGTGCCATCAGGGCCCAGGGTAATGAGCAGTTCTTC. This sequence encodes CAIRAQGNEQFF.

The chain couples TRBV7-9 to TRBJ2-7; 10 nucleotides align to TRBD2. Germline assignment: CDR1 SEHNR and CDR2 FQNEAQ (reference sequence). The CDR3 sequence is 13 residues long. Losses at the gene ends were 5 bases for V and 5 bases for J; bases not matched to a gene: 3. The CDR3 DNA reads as TGTGCCAGCAGCGATAGCGGGAGGAACGAGCAGTACTTC. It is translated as CASSDSGRNEQYF.

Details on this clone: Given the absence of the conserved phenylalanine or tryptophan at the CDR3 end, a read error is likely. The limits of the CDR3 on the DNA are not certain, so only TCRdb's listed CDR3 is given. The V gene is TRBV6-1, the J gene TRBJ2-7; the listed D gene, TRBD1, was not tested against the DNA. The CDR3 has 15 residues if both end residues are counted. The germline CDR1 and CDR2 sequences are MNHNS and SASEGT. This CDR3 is CASSETRDSSLKISR.